This TCR beta chain was identified in a study of cytomegalovirus exposure and HLA in healthy donors. General study findings and limits: According to the study, around 160 TCR beta chains were cytomegalovirus-associated. Across all donors, roughly uniform sequencing depth was an assumption of the presence/absence analyses. A few chains tied to CMV proved CMV antigen-specific in vitro.

Turning to this clone: Antigen unknown.

13 Jbeta primers and 60 Vbeta primers were used for the PCR. The table came from immunoSEQ multiplex PCR; TCRdb's copy has only in-frame clones and leaves some out. The repertoire includes about 130,000 clones, roughly four fifths of them detected once, and roughly 7% sits in the top ten. The germline V gene has CDR1 SEHNR and CDR2 FQNEAQ (reference sequence). The CDR3 contains 14 residues. Trimming removed 5 bases at V and 4 bases at J, with 12 bases between. Sample: PBMCs. The TCR originated in a male donor in good health and CMV-seronegative. The chain uses TRBV7-9 and TRBJ1-5; a possible D gene is TRBD1 (6 bases). CDR3 residues: CASSTGPGNQPQHF. In DNA form, the CDR3 reads TGTGCCAGCAGCACAGGGCCAGGTAATCAGCCCCAGCATTTT.